The sample holds many counts of the clone carrying this TCR beta chain. Its antigen is as yet unknown. The ends were cut back, 6 bases at V and 7 bases at J, with 13 bases in the middle. Germline values: CDR1 DFQATT, CDR2 SNEGSKA (reference sequence). The CDR3 is 12 amino acids. Using its own MiXCR run on the 5' RACE reads, TCRdb lists one record per CDR3 protein. There are around 250,000 distinct CDR3 sequences in the sample; less than 9% occur only once, and approximately 0.85% lies in the top ten. These data are taken from a study of T cells after yellow fever vaccination. Study-level points and caveats: Reappearance after the booster was seen for most primary-vaccination clones, at 95% to 97% CD4 and roughly 90% CD8. When the response was secondary, it was weaker but reached its peak faster, day 5 versus 15.

The sequence was collected from a man aged 30 to 45 who received the YFV17D yellow fever vaccine. The chain is built from TRBV20-1 and TRBJ2-1; the D gene could be TRBD1 or TRBD2 (6 bases each). Sequences were derived from CD4+ T cells sorted from PBMCs, sampled 15 days after the yellow fever booster vaccination. The CDR3 sequence: CSATGGLNEQFF. CDR3 in DNA: TGCAGTGCGACCGGGGGCCTAAATGAGCAGTTCTTC.